Below, 25 T cell receptor beta chains from the same sample are listed, as sequenced in a study of blood T cells in healthy people across ages. Together with a sample-barcoded 5' primer, a J-beta primer mix was included in a second PCR lasting roughly 6 to 12 cycles. MiXCR, applied by TCRdb to the 5' RACE reads, yields one record per CDR3 protein. The sample lists roughly 1,700,000 distinct CDR3 sequences; 28% were seen once. Sequencing input: blood. Every receptor here comes from a woman aged 30 to 39 in good health.

This clonotype occurred a few times. This sequence joins TRBV29-1 and TRBJ1-1; D is perhaps TRBD1 (5 bases). V was clipped by 4 bases and J by 5 bases, with 14 bases between them. Looked up from germline, CDR1 is SQVTM and CDR2 is ANQGSEA. The CDR3 contains 13 residues. Here the CDR3 reads CSVAEVGGTEAFF. The CDR3 DNA is TGCAGCGTTGCCGAGGTGGGGGGGACTGAAGCTTTCTTT. Full variable domain (rest looked up from reference TRBV29-1 and TRBJ1-1): SAVISQKPSRDICQRGTSLTIQCQVDSQVTMMFWYRQQPGQSLTLIATANQGSEATYESGFVIDKFPISRPNLTFSTLTVSNMSPEDSSIYLCSVAEVGGTEAFFGQGTRLTVV.

This clonotype has ten or more counts. The chain joins TRBV12-5 to TRBJ2-5; 10 bases map to TRBD1. CDR1 LGHNT and CDR2 FRNRAP come from the germline V gene. The CDR3 loop spans 13 amino acids. After removal of 6 bases from V and 7 bases from J, the junction contained 5 bases not matched to a gene. The CDR3 DNA reads as TGTGCTAGTGGACGACAGGGGGCGGGGACCCAGTACTTC. Protein sequence: CASGRQGAGTQYF.

This chain uses TRBV7-9 with TRBJ1-4; 9 nucleotides match TRBD1. The CDR3 consists of 17 residues. Germline V gene sequence: CDR1 SEHNR, CDR2 FQNEAQ (reference sequence). Trimming removed 1 base from V and 7 bases from J; junction bases left unmatched: 10. The CDR3 bases are TGTGCCAGCAGCTTAGGGGGACAGGGCCGGGTCGGTGAAAAACTGTTTTTT. Translating it yields CASSLGGQGRVGEKLFF.

This clonotype was observed a few times. This chain links TRBV6-6 with TRBJ2-1, with D possibly being TRBD2 (6 bases). The length of the CDR3 is 16 residues. The germline V gene encodes CDR1 MNHNY and CDR2 SVGAGI (reference sequence). V was cut by 3 bases and J by 6 bases, with 18 bases left in between. CDR3 in DNA: TGTGCCAGCAGTTATGAGGAGGGGCCCGGGGGCAATGAGCAGTTCTTC. Translation: CASSYEEGPGGNEQFF.

The chain employs TRBV5-1 and TRBJ2-1; 13 positions match TRBD2. Germline V gives CDR1 SGHRS, CDR2 YFSETQ. V trimming: 7 bases; J trimming: 9 bases; junction bases outside the gene matches: 7. The CDR3 extends over 14 amino acids. The CDR3 loop reads CASERTSGGTEQFF. Here the CDR3 DNA reads TGCGCCAGCGAAAGGACTAGCGGGGGAACTGAGCAGTTCTTC.

There are a few counts of this clonotype. This chain joins TRBV7-2 and TRBJ2-1; TRBD1 or TRBD2 may be the D gene (5 bases each). The CDR3 consists of 16 residues. Germline assignment: CDR1 SGHTA and CDR2 FQGNSA. V was cut by 0 bases and J by 13 bases, with 22 bases left in between. CDR3 region: CASSLAGRGPNGLQFF. The CDR3 nucleotides are TGTGCCAGCAGCTTAGCGGGACGGGGACCAAACGGCCTTCAGTTCTTC.

This clonotype was seen only a few times. A junction boundary mismatches the germline segment, possibly from a read error. The chain uses TRBV15 and TRBJ2-3, with D unresolved. Germline CDR1 reads LNHNV; CDR2 reads YYDKDF (reference sequence). This CDR3 has 15 residues. The CDR3 DNA is TGTACCACCAGCAGAGATTCCGACGGCACAGATACGCAGTATTTT. This codes for CTTSRDSDGTDTQYF.

As to this clonotype: A much larger clone lies a single base off, so this may be a read error. This chain connects TRBV20-1 to TRBJ2-7; 9 bases match TRBD1. Germline CDR1 is DFQATT and CDR2 is SNEGSKA (reference sequence). V shed 6 bases, J shed 7 bases, and the junction held 34 bases outside the gene matches. The CDR3 has 21 residues. The DNA of the CDR3 is TGCAGTGCACATAAACCTCCCGGGAACAGGGGGCCCCCACTATTATACAATGAGCAGTACTTC. Its translation: CSAHKPPGNRGPPLLYNEQYF.

The CDR3 region is CASTDAGQIYGYTF. The CDR3 DNA reads as TGTGCCAGCACCGACGCTGGGCAGATCTATGGCTACACCTTC. The chain employs TRBV5-4 and TRBJ1-2; D gene uncertain. CDR1 and CDR2 (germline): SGHNT, YYREEE (reference sequence). The CDR3 runs to 14 residues. With 6 bases removed from V and 4 bases from J, the gap between germline ends came to 16 bases.

This clonotype was seen a few times. V and J are TRBV20-1 and TRBJ1-5, with D hard to call. This CDR3 contains 17 residues. The germline gives CDR1 DFQATT, CDR2 SNEGSKA (reference sequence). Trimming pared 1 base from V and 2 bases from J, leaving 18 bases between. The CDR3 protein is CSARVRGSTFGNQPQHF. The CDR3 nucleotides read TGCAGTGCTAGAGTGCGGGGATCAACTTTTGGCAATCAGCCCCAGCATTTT.

The rearrangement links TRBV18 to TRBJ1-1; D not resolved. Per the germline V gene, CDR1 is KGHSH and CDR2 is LQKENI. This CDR3 is 13 amino acids long. The V and J ends lost 3 bases and 11 bases respectively, with 16 bases between them. The CDR3 nucleotides are TGTGCCAGCTCACCCCTTCAAGACGGGCGGGCTTTCTTT. Its protein product is CASSPLQDGRAFF.

In this sample, this clonotype turned up a few times. The rearrangement uses TRBV15 and TRBJ2-7; TRBD1 aligns across 7 bases. The trim removed 1 base at V and 6 bases at J, leaving 9 bases unmatched. The CDR3 is 15 residues long. CDR1 and CDR2 (germline): LNHNV, YYDKDF (reference sequence). CDR3 DNA: TGTGCCACCAGCAGAGCACCCTCGACAGGGCTCGAGCAGTACTTC. Translation: CATSRAPSTGLEQYF.

This clonotype was counted between two and nine times. This chain connects TRBV12-3 or TRBV12-4 to TRBJ2-4, with 7 bases matching TRBD2. The CDR3 sequence is 13 residues long. The ends lost 3 bases at V and 13 bases at J; junction bases unmatched: 9. The DNA for the CDR3 is TGTGCCAGCAGTTTTACTCCGGCGGGAGAGCAGTACTTC. Residues: CASSFTPAGEQYF.

This clonotype has a handful of counts. The chain recombines TRBV2 with TRBJ1-2; tentative D call: TRBD1 (5 bases). The CDR3 has 14 amino acids. The V end was cut by 6 bases, the J end by 4 bases, with 15 bases between. Germline loops: CDR1 SNHLY, CDR2 FYNNEI. CDR3 coding DNA: TGTGCCAGCAGAGGAGTCGTTGGGGGCTATGGCTACACCTTC. Amino acid sequence: CASRGVVGGYGYTF.

This clonotype was seen a handful of times. The rearrangement joins TRBV15 to TRBJ2-7, with no clear D. The V gene lost 0 bases and the J gene lost 2 bases, with 11 bases spanning the gap. The CDR3 spans 15 residues. Germline loops: CDR1 LNHNV, CDR2 YYDKDF (reference sequence). CDR3 loop: CATSRDRLNPYEQYF. The DNA for the CDR3 is TGTGCCACCAGCAGAGATAGACTTAACCCCTACGAGCAGTACTTC.

A word on this clonotype: This may arise from a read error, as a much more abundant clone is one base away. V usage is TRBV12-3 or TRBV12-4 and J usage is TRBJ2-1, with 10 nucleotides matching TRBD2. The CDR3 totals 16 residues. In DNA, the CDR3 is TGTGCCAGCAGCACCGGGACTAGCGATTTCTACAATGAGCAGGTCTTC. It is translated as CASSTGTSDFYNEQVF.

The CDR3 sequence is CASSYRSSGVSEQFF. DNA for the CDR3: TGTGCCAGCAGCTACCGTTCTAGCGGGGTGAGTGAACAGTTCTTC. V and J are TRBV7-2 and TRBJ2-1; 9 bases are a match to TRBD2. There are 15 residues in the CDR3. The germline V gene has CDR1 SGHTA and CDR2 FQGNSA. With V trimmed by 4 bases and J by 13 bases, 14 bases remained unmatched.

The chain has TRBV20-1 and TRBJ1-1; D not resolved. Germline V CDR1 and CDR2: DFQATT, SNEGSKA (reference sequence). There are 12 residues in the CDR3. V was clipped by 7 bases and J by 1 base, with 10 bases between them. CDR3 protein: CSVATPNTEAFF. CDR3 nucleotides: TGCAGTGTAGCGACCCCGAACACTGAAGCTTTCTTT.

The chain recombines TRBV7-9 with TRBJ2-3; D uncertain. The CDR3 contains 14 residues. V was shortened by 7 bases and J by 0 bases, with 11 bases between the two germline ends. Germline loops: CDR1 SEHNR, CDR2 FQNEAQ (reference sequence). CDR3 bases: TGTGCCAGCAACCCTAAACAGAGCACAGATACGCAGTATTTT. The encoded protein is CASNPKQSTDTQYF.

In regard to this clonotype: This likely comes from a read error, as the CDR3 has no conserved phenylalanine or tryptophan at its end. The rearrangement uses TRBV12-3 or TRBV12-4 and TRBJ2-3; D perhaps matches TRBD2 (6 bases). The CDR3 runs 16 residues. The CDR3 DNA reads TGTGCCAGCAGTTCCATCCAGGGACTGGGCGCAGATGCGCAGTATTCT. Its translation: CASSSIQGLGADAQYS.

J is TRBJ2-7 and V is TRBV5-1, with 12 bases identical to TRBD2. CDR1 and CDR2 from the germline V gene are SGHRS and YFSETQ. This CDR3 is 15 amino acids long. The ends lost 4 bases at V and 6 bases at J; junction bases unmatched: 8. CDR3 DNA: TGCGCCAGCAGCGGGACGACTAGCGGGAGAGGCGAGCAGTACTTC. This gives the protein CASSGTTSGRGEQYF.

The chain joins TRBV6-1 to TRBJ2-3; 14 bases agree with TRBD2. Germline lookup yields CDR1 MNHNS and CDR2 SASEGT. This CDR3 has 18 amino acids. The ends lost 3 bases at V and 5 bases at J; junction bases unmatched: 10. The CDR3 nucleotides read TGTGCCAGCAGTGATGGACTAGCGGGGGGTCGCTGGAGAGATACGCAGTATTTT. Translated: CASSDGLAGGRWRDTQYF.

The rearrangement links TRBV18 to TRBJ2-6, with 7 positions matching TRBD1. The CDR3 runs 18 residues. Germline V gene data show CDR1 as KGHSH and CDR2 as LQKENI. Trimming removed 5 bases from V and 0 bases from J; junction bases left unmatched: 10. This CDR3 is CASSAARTGASGANVLTF. The CDR3 DNA sequence: TGTGCCAGCTCAGCCGCTAGGACAGGAGCCTCTGGGGCCAACGTCCTGACTTTC.

V and J are TRBV5-1 and TRBJ2-7, with 9 bases that match TRBD1. CDR3 length: 14 amino acids. J gave up 5 bases and V 0 bases, and 3 bases lay outside the gene matches. Per germline, CDR1 SGHRS and CDR2 YFSETQ. The CDR3 DNA reads as TGCGCCAGCAGCTTGGGCGGGACAGGGAACGAGCAGTACTTC. It encodes CASSLGGTGNEQYF.

The table lists this clonotype with a few counts. The chain uses TRBV19 and TRBJ2-7; D remains ambiguous. V lost 6 bases and J lost 3, with 12 bases in between. The CDR3 has 13 residues. CDR1 is LNHDA, CDR2 SQIVND, per germline (reference sequence). In nucleotides, the CDR3 is TGTGCCAGTAGGAGAAGGGAAAACTACGAGCAGTACTTC. Amino acids: CASRRRENYEQYF.